A selection of T cell receptor beta chains follows, all from one sample in a study of spatial heterogeneity in lung cancer. TCRdb re-analysed the 5' RACE reads in MiXCR, keeping a single row per CDR3 protein. The repertoire consists of about 53,000 distinct CDR3 sequences, with roughly 7.5% occurring once and the leading ten covering approximately 2.6%. The material was PBMCs, obtained at surgery. These receptors came from a female donor with early-stage non-small cell lung cancer. Both conserved end residues are part of each CDR3. D genes are given only for firm matches. Not every row has a clone size; where given, it reads once, few, many or a size class.

DNA: TGTGCCAGCAGTTTATCTACTTACTACGAGCAGTACTTC
CDR3: CASSLSTYYEQYF
J: TRBJ2-7
D: .
size: few
V: TRBV12-3/TRBV12-4

DNA: TGTGCCAGCAGCTTGGTCGGGGCAGGGTCCTTGAATGAGCAGTTCTTC
CDR3: CASSLVGAGSLNEQFF
J: TRBJ2-1
D: .
size: .
V: TRBV5-6

DNA: TGCAGTGCTAGATCGACGGGCAGGGAGGGTGGCTACACCTTC
CDR3: CSARSTGREGGYTF
J: TRBJ1-2
D: .
size: many
V: TRBV20-1

DNA: TGTGCCATCAGACCGGGGACAGGGAGTAACACTGAAGCTTTCTTT
CDR3: CAIRPGTGSNTEAFF
J: TRBJ1-1
D: TRBD1
size: many
V: TRBV10-3

DNA: TGTGCCAGCAGTTCACAGGGGACTCTCACAGATACGCAGTATTTT
CDR3: CASSSQGTLTDTQYF
J: TRBJ2-3
D: .
size: many
V: TRBV28

DNA: TGTGCCAGCAGCACACAGCTTAACTATGGCTACACCTTC
CDR3: CASSTQLNYGYTF
J: TRBJ1-2
D: .
size: many
V: TRBV9

DNA: TGTGCCAGCAGTGCCAGCGGGGGGGCAACAGATACGCAGTATTTT
CDR3: CASSASGGATDTQYF
J: TRBJ2-3
D: TRBD2
size: many
V: TRBV6-4

DNA: TGTGCCAGCTCACCCTTAGCGCAGACGAACACTGAAGCTTTCTTT
CDR3: CASSPLAQTNTEAFF
J: TRBJ1-1
D: .
size: many
V: TRBV18

DNA: TGTGCCAGCAGCCGAGTTGAGTACCAAGAGACCCAGTACTTC
CDR3: CASSRVEYQETQYF
J: TRBJ2-5
D: .
size: many
V: TRBV4-2

DNA: TGTGCCAGCAGTTCCAACGCCCTTCCCTACGAGCAGTACTTC
CDR3: CASSSNALPYEQYF
J: TRBJ2-7
D: .
size: .
V: TRBV27

DNA: TGCAGTGCTAGATCGACAGGGGTTCGGGAGACCCAGTACTTC
CDR3: CSARSTGVRETQYF
J: TRBJ2-5
D: TRBD1
size: .
V: TRBV20-1

DNA: TGCAGCGTTGAAGATCAACGGCGAGGGGGCGAGCAGTACTTC
CDR3: CSVEDQRRGGEQYF
J: TRBJ2-7
D: .
size: many
V: TRBV29-1

DNA: TGTGCCAGCAGCTTAGCTGCGGGGACGTTACCAACGGCTTTCTTT
CDR3: CASSLAAGTLPTAFF
J: TRBJ1-1
D: .
size: .
V: TRBV7-9

DNA: TGCGCCAGCAGCTTAACAGGGGCCCCCGAAAATGAGCAGTTCTTC
CDR3: CASSLTGAPENEQFF
J: TRBJ2-1
D: TRBD1
size: few
V: TRBV5-1

DNA: TGTGCCAGCAGCGTTGGTAGCAAGTTTTCCGAGCAGTACTTC
CDR3: CASSVGSKFSEQYF
J: TRBJ2-7
D: .
size: many
V: TRBV9

DNA: TGTGCCAGCACCCTAACCAGGGCCCCTCAGCCCCAGCATTTT
CDR3: CASTLTRAPQPQHF
J: TRBJ1-5
D: .
size: many
V: TRBV6-1

DNA: TGCGCCAGCAGCCAGGGTATGGTTCCCCGGGGGGCCTCCTACGAGCAGTACTTC
CDR3: CASSQGMVPRGASYEQYF
J: TRBJ2-7
D: .
size: .
V: TRBV4-3

DNA: TGTGCCAGCAGTCACCCCCCGTGGGGGAGCACAGATACGCAGTATTTT
CDR3: CASSHPPWGSTDTQYF
J: TRBJ2-3
D: .
size: many
V: TRBV28

DNA: TGTGCCAGCAGATCCGACAGTTTTCCCGCGGCTTTCTTT
CDR3: CASRSDSFPAAFF
J: TRBJ1-1
D: .
size: many
V: TRBV6-2/TRBV6-3

DNA: TGTGCCACTTACCTCTATGGCTACACCTTC
CDR3: CATYLYGYTF
J: TRBJ1-2
D: .
size: many
V: TRBV28

DNA: TGTGCCAGCAGTCACTCGGGACTCCTCTCCTATAATTCACCCCTCCACTTT
CDR3: CASSHSGLLSYNSPLHF
J: TRBJ1-6
D: .
size: many
V: TRBV7-9

DNA: TGTGCCTGGAGTGGGGGTTTCGCTGAAGCTTTCTTT
CDR3: CAWSGGFAEAFF
J: TRBJ1-1
D: .
size: .
V: TRBV30

DNA: TGCAGCGTTGAAGATCTTTCCGGAAACACCATATATTTT
CDR3: CSVEDLSGNTIYF
J: TRBJ1-3
D: .
size: many
V: TRBV29-1

DNA: TGCAGTGCTCCTGGGATCGGACAGGGCATCGATACGCAGTATTTT
CDR3: CSAPGIGQGIDTQYF
J: TRBJ2-3
D: TRBD1
size: many
V: TRBV20-1

DNA: TGTGCCAGTAGTAACGGACAGGGTCCCTACAATGAGCAGTTCTTC
CDR3: CASSNGQGPYNEQFF
J: TRBJ2-1
D: TRBD1
size: many
V: TRBV19

DNA: TGTGCCAGTAGTCTATTCGACAGGGGTGGTTCACCCCTCCACTTT
CDR3: CASSLFDRGGSPLHF
J: TRBJ1-6
D: TRBD1
size: .
V: TRBV19

DNA: TGCGCCAGCAGCTTGTCACAGGTTGATGAAAAACTGTTTTTT
CDR3: CASSLSQVDEKLFF
J: TRBJ1-4
D: .
size: few
V: TRBV5-1

DNA: TGTGCCAGCAGCCGAGGGTCCAGCTATGGCTACACCTTC
CDR3: CASSRGSSYGYTF
J: TRBJ1-2
D: .
size: many
V: TRBV13

DNA: TGTGCCTGGAGTCGCAGGGGGACTGAAGCTTTCTTT
CDR3: CAWSRRGTEAFF
J: TRBJ1-1
D: TRBD1
size: many
V: TRBV30

DNA: TGTGCCAGCAGTTTATCCCCCGTACAGGGGGTCCAGCATTTT
CDR3: CASSLSPVQGVQHF
J: TRBJ1-5
D: TRBD1
size: many
V: TRBV28

DNA: TGTGCCAGCAGGCCTAGCGGGAGCACAGATACGCAGTATTTT
CDR3: CASRPSGSTDTQYF
J: TRBJ2-3
D: TRBD2
size: many
V: TRBV6-2/TRBV6-3

DNA: TGTGCCAGCGCTGGCACAGATACGCAGTATTTT
CDR3: CASAGTDTQYF
J: TRBJ2-3
D: .
size: .
V: TRBV11-2

DNA: TGCGCCAGCAGCGGGAACACCGGGGAGCTGTTTTTT
CDR3: CASSGNTGELFF
J: TRBJ2-2
D: .
size: many
V: TRBV5-1

DNA: TGTGCCAGTAGTATCCTGGGACTTGAGAAAGATACGCAGTATTTT
CDR3: CASSILGLEKDTQYF
J: TRBJ2-3
D: .
size: many
V: TRBV19

DNA: TGCGCCAGCAGCTTGTCTTCGGACCCCAATTCACCCCTCCACTTT
CDR3: CASSLSSDPNSPLHF
J: TRBJ1-6
D: .
size: many
V: TRBV5-1

DNA: TGTGCCAGCAGCCTTCAACCGGGGGAGACCCAGTACTTC
CDR3: CASSLQPGETQYF
J: TRBJ2-5
D: .
size: many
V: TRBV14

DNA: TGCAGTGCTTGGGACAGGGGGACCTACGAGCAGTACTTC
CDR3: CSAWDRGTYEQYF
J: TRBJ2-7
D: TRBD1
size: many
V: TRBV20-1

DNA: TGTGCCAGCAGCCCCAGGTATTCCTCTGGGGCCAACGTCCTGACTTTC
CDR3: CASSPRYSSGANVLTF
J: TRBJ2-6
D: .
size: .
V: TRBV14

DNA: TGTGCCACCAGTGATGGCTGGGGCGATACGCAGTATTTT
CDR3: CATSDGWGDTQYF
J: TRBJ2-3
D: .
size: many
V: TRBV24-1

DNA: TGTGCCAGCGGCCATCCCCTAGCGGGGGGGCCGAGAGATACGCAGTATTTT
CDR3: CASGHPLAGGPRDTQYF
J: TRBJ2-3
D: TRBD2
size: .
V: TRBV2

DNA: TGTGCCAGCAGTGAATACGGGACAGGGGTTGGCTACACCTTC
CDR3: CASSEYGTGVGYTF
J: TRBJ1-2
D: TRBD1
size: .
V: TRBV25-1

DNA: TGTGCCAGCACGAACGGCAGGGCGATCGATGAGCAGTTCTTC
CDR3: CASTNGRAIDEQFF
J: TRBJ2-1
D: .
size: many
V: TRBV2

DNA: TGCAGTGCTAGACCTCAGCCCCTCTTC
CDR3: CSARPQPLF
J: TRBJ1-2
D: .
size: .
V: TRBV20-1

DNA: TGTGCCGTGGGGTGGGAGACCCAGTACTTC
CDR3: CAVGWETQYF
J: TRBJ2-5
D: .
size: many
V: TRBV28

DNA: TGCGCCAGCAGCGGAAACACAGGGATGTCTGGTTCACCCCTCCACTTT
CDR3: CASSGNTGMSGSPLHF
J: TRBJ1-6
D: .
size: .
V: TRBV5-1

DNA: TGTGCCAGCAGCCCACACGCCTATCGGGGGTCCCAGGAGCCCTACGAGCAGTACTTC
CDR3: CASSPHAYRGSQEPYEQYF
J: TRBJ2-7
D: .
size: .
V: TRBV4-2

DNA: TGTGCCGGGGGGCAGGGGAACGTCAATGAGCAGTTCTTC
CDR3: CAGGQGNVNEQFF
J: TRBJ2-1
D: .
size: many
V: TRBV7-2

DNA: TGTGCCAGCAGCGCAACCCGGGACAGGGTGACAGATACGCAGTATTTT
CDR3: CASSATRDRVTDTQYF
J: TRBJ2-3
D: TRBD1
size: many
V: TRBV5-6

DNA: TGCGCCAGCAGCTTGAGGACAGTACAAGAGACCCAGTACTTC
CDR3: CASSLRTVQETQYF
J: TRBJ2-5
D: .
size: many
V: TRBV5-1

DNA: TGTGCCAGCAGCCTCTTAAGTGGGGGTGGGTCTGAAGCTTTCTTT
CDR3: CASSLLSGGGSEAFF
J: TRBJ1-1
D: .
size: few
V: TRBV3-1

DNA: TGTGCCAGCAGTTATCTTGGCCCCGCGGGGAATCAGCCCCAGCATTTT
CDR3: CASSYLGPAGNQPQHF
J: TRBJ1-5
D: .
size: .
V: TRBV6-2/TRBV6-3

DNA: TGTGCCAGCAGCCAAGGCCCGCGGGGGGGCCAAGATACGCAGTATTTT
CDR3: CASSQGPRGGQDTQYF
J: TRBJ2-3
D: TRBD2
size: many
V: TRBV3-1